The clone carrying this T cell receptor beta chain was picked up a small number of times. The antigen is not known. Germline CDR1 and CDR2: LNHDA and SQIVND (reference sequence). This CDR3 region has 13 residues. Trimming left V 4 bases short and J 5 bases short, with 11 bases between. The data were obtained in a study of T cells after yellow fever vaccination. In the study overall: SMART-Seq v4 Ultra Low Input served to prepare low-cell-number fractions.

The TCR cDNA carried a universal primer site and UMIs from 5'RACE template switching. One entry per CDR3 protein, called by TCRdb with MiXCR from the 5' RACE reads. Of around 350,000 distinct CDR3 sequences detected, roughly 11% appear once; the ten largest clones hold 15% to 20%. Notes on the study in general: Clonotype sharing between CD4 and CD8 compartments was small. Most primary-vaccination clones recurred post-booster (around 97% CD4, just over 85% CD8).

Here the sequenced sample was PBMCs, taken on the day of the first yellow fever vaccination. This rearrangement joins TRBV19 to TRBJ2-5; D might be TRBD2 (5 bases). This sequence originates from a man aged 18 to 35 who received the YFV17D yellow fever vaccine. CDR3 loop: CASSTRTVETQYF. The CDR3 region has the DNA TGTGCCAGTAGTACCCGGACTGTGGAGACCCAGTACTTC.